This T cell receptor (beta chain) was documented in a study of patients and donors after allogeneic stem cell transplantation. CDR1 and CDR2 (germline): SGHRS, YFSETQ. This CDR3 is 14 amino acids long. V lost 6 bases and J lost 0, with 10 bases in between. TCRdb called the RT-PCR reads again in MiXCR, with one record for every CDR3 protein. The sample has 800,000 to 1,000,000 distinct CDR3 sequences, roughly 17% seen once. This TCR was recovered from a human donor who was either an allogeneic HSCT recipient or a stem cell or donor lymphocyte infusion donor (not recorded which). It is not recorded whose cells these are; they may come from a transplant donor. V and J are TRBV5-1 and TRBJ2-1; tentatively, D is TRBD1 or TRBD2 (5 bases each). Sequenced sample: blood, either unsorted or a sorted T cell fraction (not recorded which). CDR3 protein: CASKGPNSYNEQFF. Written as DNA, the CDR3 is TGCGCCAGCAAGGGACCTAACTCCTACAATGAGCAGTTCTTC.